A single sample is the source of the 21 T cell receptor beta chains below, sequenced in a study of response to subunit inactivated influenza vaccine (dated by TCRdb to between 2018 and 2020). Library prep was done by RT-PCR. Data came from an Illumina HiSeq 2500. TCRdb ran its own pipeline on the public reads, namely fastp trimming at Q25 and MiXCR clone calling, and kept in-frame beta chains. CDR3 protein duplicates are merged, each entry listing the most common genes and DNA. The sample table lists approximately 680,000 distinct CDR3 sequences, approximately 15% of them with a count of one. Roughly 10% of the sample comes from the top ten. The specimen was PBMCs from blood, collected 11 to 12 days after vaccination. The receptors originated from a man aged 45-60 years who received an inactivated influenza vaccine. Donor details come from another sample of the same person, matched by shared clones.

This clonotype was detected a few times. The chain is built from TRBV6-2 or TRBV6-3 and TRBJ2-1; D is unclear. CDR3 size: 15 residues. Per the germline V gene, CDR1 is MNHEY and CDR2 is SVGEGT. The ends were cut back, 4 bases at V and 4 bases at J, with 14 bases in the middle. CDR3 amino acids: CASSFRQRGYNEQFF. CDR3 DNA: TGTGCCAGCAGTTTCAGGCAACGAGGATACAATGAGCAGTTCTTC.

The chain links TRBV20-1 to TRBJ2-5; TRBD2 matches 12 bases. The CDR3 contains 15 residues. Unmatched junction bases numbered 3, after V lost 3 bases and J lost 1 base. CDR1 and CDR2 (germline): DFQATT, SNEGSKA (reference sequence). The CDR3: CSASPSGGAQETQYF. DNA of the CDR3: TGCAGTGCTAGCCCTAGCGGGGGGGCCCAAGAGACCCAGTACTTC.

As DNA, the CDR3 is TGTGCCAGCAGGGGGACTAGCGGGAGCCCCGGGGAGCTGTTTTTT. Residues: CASRGTSGSPGELFF. The chain is built from TRBV6-1 and TRBJ2-2; TRBD2 agrees at 14 bases. The length of the CDR3 is 15 residues. The V gene end was trimmed by 6 bases and the J gene end by 6 bases; junction bases not matched to a gene: 3. Germline V gene data show CDR1 as MNHNS and CDR2 as SASEGT.

V and J are TRBV5-5 and TRBJ2-3; the match to TRBD2 covers 15 bases. Per the germline V gene, CDR1 is SGHKS and CDR2 is YYEKEE (reference sequence). The J segment lost 5 bases and the V segment lost 2 bases, leaving 6 bases of the junction unmatched. CDR3 length: 17 residues. The CDR3 protein is CASSFGLAGGPGDTQYF. The CDR3 DNA sequence: TGTGCCAGCAGCTTTGGACTAGCGGGGGGGCCGGGAGATACGCAGTATTTT.

The gene calls are TRBV7-9 and TRBJ2-3; D call uncertain. CDR3 size: 15 residues. The V end lost 1 base, the J end lost 6 bases, and 14 bases lay between the germline ends. Germline CDR1 SEHNR, CDR2 FQNEAQ (reference sequence). The CDR3 DNA reads TGTGCCAGCAGCTTAGAGGCTAGGCCCTGGGATACGCAGTATTTT. This gives the protein CASSLEARPWDTQYF. The variable domain in full, with the rest retrieved from reference TRBV7-9 and TRBJ2-3, is DTGVSQNPRHKITKRGQNVTFRCDPISEHNRLYWYRQTLGQGPEFLTYFQNEAQLEKSRLLSDRFSAERPKGSFSTLEIQRTEQGDSAMYLCASSLEARPWDTQYFGPGTRLTVL.

This chain uses TRBV28 with TRBJ2-3, with TRBD2 identical over 11 bases. The CDR3 totals 15 residues. Trimming took 10 bases from V and 2 from J; bases not matched to a gene: 8. Germline CDR1 and CDR2: MDHEN and SYDVKM. CDR3 in DNA: TGTGCCACCCGCCCGACTAGCGGGATCACAGATACGCAGTATTTT. This encodes CATRPTSGITDTQYF. Combining the CDR3 with reference TRBV28 and TRBJ2-3 gives the whole variable domain DVKVTQSSRYLVKRTGEKVFLECVQDMDHENMFWYRQDPGLGLRLIYFSYDVKMKEKGDIPEGYSVSREKKERFSLILESASTNQTSMYLCATRPTSGITDTQYFGPGTRLTVL.

V usage is TRBV24-1 and J usage is TRBJ2-1; D call uncertain. The germline V and J ends were trimmed by 4 bases and 9 bases, with 15 bases remaining between them. This CDR3 has 14 residues. The germline gives CDR1 KGHDR, CDR2 SFDVKD. The CDR3: CATSDPDARAEQFF. For the CDR3, the DNA is TGTGCCACCAGTGACCCGGACGCCCGGGCTGAGCAGTTCTTC.

This clonotype showed up just a few times. This chain uses TRBV5-1 with TRBJ1-5; D is undetermined. V gave up 0 bases and J gave up 6 bases, with 16 bases separating them. The CDR3 runs to 16 residues. Germline V gene lookup returns CDR1 SGHRS and CDR2 YFSETQ. The CDR3 nucleotides read TGCGCCAGCAGCTTGGGGGCCGGACCGGAATTTCAGCCCCAGCATTTT. Translating it yields CASSLGAGPEFQPQHF.

In regard to this clonotype: The germline gene is not matched at one end of the junction; a read error may be the cause. The chain is built from TRBV20-1 and TRBJ2-1, with TRBD2 matching 9 bases. This CDR3 region has 17 residues. Germline V gene sequence: CDR1 DFQATT, CDR2 SNEGSKA (reference sequence). The DNA of the CDR3 is TGCTGTGCTAGAGATACATACGCGGGAGGGCCGGTCGATGAGCAGTTCTTC. Its translation: CCARDTYAGGPVDEQFF.

V and J are TRBV18 and TRBJ1-1; 8 bases fit TRBD1. The trim removed 2 bases at V and 1 base at J, leaving 3 bases unmatched. The CDR3 contains 15 residues. The V gene's germline CDR1 is KGHSH and CDR2 LQKENI. CDR3 DNA sequence: TGTGCCAGCTCACCAGGACAGGGTTCGAACACTGAAGCTTTCTTT. Protein product: CASSPGQGSNTEAFF.

The rearrangement joins TRBV15 to TRBJ1-4; D uncertain. Germline V gene lookup returns CDR1 LNHNV and CDR2 YYDKDF (reference sequence). V was trimmed by 3 bases and J by 8 bases, leaving 13 bases between them. The CDR3 consists of 14 residues. CDR3 sequence reads: CATSRLPSKEKLFF. CDR3 DNA: TGTGCCACCAGCAGGCTACCCTCGAAAGAAAAACTGTTTTTT.

The chain carries TRBV7-9 and TRBJ2-1, with 7 bases identical to TRBD1. CDR1 and CDR2 (germline): SEHNR, FQNEAQ (reference sequence). The CDR3 consists of 15 residues. V was clipped by 5 bases and J by 3 bases; unmatched bases: 7. The CDR3 loop reads CASSRQGPNYNEQFF. The CDR3 bases are TGTGCCAGCAGCCGACAGGGACCCAACTACAATGAGCAGTTCTTC.

The chain employs TRBV10-2 and TRBJ1-3; D perhaps matches TRBD1 (6 bases). Trimming removed 3 bases at V and 0 bases at J, with 9 bases between. The CDR3 contains 15 residues. Germline V gene lookup returns CDR1 WSHSY and CDR2 SAAADI. The CDR3 here is CASSERGGSGNTIYF. The DNA for the CDR3 is TGCGCCAGCAGTGAAAGGGGGGGCTCTGGAAACACCATATATTTT.

The chain combines TRBV6-5 with TRBJ1-1; 11 bases are a match to TRBD1. The V and J ends lost 2 bases and 0 bases, in that order; junction bases with no gene match: 8. The CDR3 has 18 amino acids. CDR1 and CDR2 (germline): MNHEY, SVGAGI. CDR3 residues: CASSYRTGGGVVNTEAFF. CDR3 DNA sequence: TGTGCCAGCAGTTACCGGACAGGGGGCGGTGTTGTGAACACTGAAGCTTTCTTT.

This clonotype was counted once. This rearrangement joins TRBV2 to TRBJ2-4, with 9 bases fitting TRBD1. This CDR3 is 16 amino acids long. Trimming removed 10 bases from V and 5 bases from J; junction bases left unmatched: 15. Looked up from germline, CDR1 is SNHLY and CDR2 is FYNNEI. CDR3 sequence: CATRPVTGGTENIQYF. In DNA, the CDR3 is TGTGCCACAAGACCGGTAACAGGGGGCACGGAAAACATTCAGTACTTC.

Only a few counts were recorded for this clonotype. This chain connects TRBV5-5 to TRBJ2-1, with D possibly being TRBD1 (5 bases). The CDR3 has 16 residues. V was cut by 4 bases and J by 10 bases, with 24 bases left in between. CDR1 and CDR2 from the germline V gene are SGHKS and YYEKEE (reference sequence). The CDR3 DNA is TGTGCCAGCAGCGAGCAGGGCAAAGTGGTGGGTAGGGAGCAGTTCTTC. Its translation: CASSEQGKVVGREQFF.

This clonotype was observed a handful of times. The chain recombines TRBV2 with TRBJ1-6, with D unclear. Germline CDR1 and CDR2: SNHLY and FYNNEI. Trimming shortened V by 2 bases and J by 10 bases, and 9 bases separated the two germline ends. This CDR3 is built from 13 residues. This CDR3 is CASSESPRSPLHF. Here the CDR3 DNA reads TGTGCCAGCAGTGAAAGTCCAAGGTCACCCCTCCACTTT.

In its sample, this clonotype was seen a few times. The CDR3 coding sequence is TGTGCCAGCAGTTTAGCGCGTTGGATTCTGGGACAGGGTAGGCAGTCGTCCTACGAGCAGTACTTC. Translated, it gives CASSLARWILGQGRQSSYEQYF. V is TRBV12-3 or TRBV12-4 and J is TRBJ2-7, with 9 nucleotides matching TRBD1. J lost 1 base, V lost 0 bases, and 22 bases had no gene match. CDR3 length: 22 residues.

The sample holds many counts of this clonotype. The chain employs TRBV10-3 and TRBJ1-2, with 11 bases lining up with TRBD1. The V segment lost 5 bases and the J segment 7 bases; nucleotides outside the gene matches: 3. Germline CDR1 ENHRY, CDR2 SYGVKD. The CDR3 consists of 13 residues. The CDR3 loop reads CAISPGTGGGYTF. The CDR3 DNA sequence: TGTGCCATCAGTCCCGGGACAGGGGGTGGCTACACCTTC.

This clonotype was recorded a few times. V is TRBV11-2 and J is TRBJ1-1; 9 nucleotides match TRBD1. V lost 4 bases to trimming and J lost 8 bases; unmatched junction nucleotides: 8. CDR1 is SGHAT, CDR2 FQNNGV, per germline. The CDR3 runs 14 residues. This chain's CDR3 is CASSSLSGTGEAFF. As DNA, the CDR3 is TGTGCCAGCAGCTCTTTGTCCGGGACAGGGGAAGCTTTCTTT. The whole variable domain, filled in from reference TRBV11-2 and TRBJ1-1, reads EAGVAQSPRYKIIEKRQSVAFWCNPISGHATLYWYQQILGQGPKLLIQFQNNGVVDDSQLPKDRFSAERLKGVDSTLKIQPAKLEDSAVYLCASSSLSGTGEAFFGQGTRLTVV.

This clonotype showed up just a few times. The DNA of the CDR3 is TGCAGTGCTCCCGGGACTAGCGGGAGGCCAGATACGCAGTATTTT. It is translated as CSAPGTSGRPDTQYF. The genes are TRBV20-1 and TRBJ2-3, with 15 bases fitting TRBD2. V lost 5 bases, J lost 4 bases, and 4 bases stayed unmatched. Looked up from germline, CDR1 is DFQATT and CDR2 is SNEGSKA (reference sequence). The CDR3 is made up of 15 amino acids.